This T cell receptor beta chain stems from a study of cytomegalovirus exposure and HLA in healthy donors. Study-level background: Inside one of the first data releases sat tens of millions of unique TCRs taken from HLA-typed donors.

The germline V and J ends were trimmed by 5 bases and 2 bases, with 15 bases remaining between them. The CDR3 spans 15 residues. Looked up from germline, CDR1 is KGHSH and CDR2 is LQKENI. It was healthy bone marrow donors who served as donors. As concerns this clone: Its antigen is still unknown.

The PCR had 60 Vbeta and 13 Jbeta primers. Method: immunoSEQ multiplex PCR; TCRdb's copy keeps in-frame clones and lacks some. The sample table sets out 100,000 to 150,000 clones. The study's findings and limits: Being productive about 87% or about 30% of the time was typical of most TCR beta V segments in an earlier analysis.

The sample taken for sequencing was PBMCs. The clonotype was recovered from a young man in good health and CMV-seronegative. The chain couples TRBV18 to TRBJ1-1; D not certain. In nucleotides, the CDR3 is TGTGCCAGCTCAACCGGTCAGGAGGCCAACACTGAAGCTTTCTTT. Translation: CASSTGQEANTEAFF.